This TCR beta chain was recorded in a study of T cells in Graves' hyperthyroidism and ophthalmopathy. The study left out patients who had uncontrolled infection, other autoimmune disease, pregnancy or lactation. Study-level results: Researchers found most expanded thyroid clonotypes above 0.001 in blood as well. Ophthalmopathy and stable hyperthyroidism were told apart by a 13 V-J model.

Germline CDR1 is SGHTA and CDR2 is FQGNSA. V was clipped by 1 base and J by 5 bases, with 11 bases between them. The CDR3 runs 14 residues. TCR beta CDR3 regions were amplified from RNA transcripts. When the TCR CDR3 underwent first-round RT-PCR, the HTBI primer set was used. TCRdb independently ran MiXCR on the multiplex PCR reads; one entry per CDR3 protein. The sample carries over 650,000 distinct CDR3 sequences, roughly 46% recorded once. Notes on this clonotype: The target antigen is unknown.

The clonotype was recovered from an adult man with Graves' disease, either hyperthyroidism or ophthalmopathy (not recorded which). This chain links TRBV7-2 with TRBJ2-5, with D possibly being TRBD2 (6 bases). The sample consisted of peripheral blood or thyroid tissue (not recorded which). As DNA, the CDR3 is TGTGCCAGCAGCTTAGTGGCTAGCGCGGAGACCCAGTACTTC. Its protein is CASSLVASAETQYF.